This is a list of T cell receptor beta chains from one sample in a study of blood T cell repertoires in COVID-19. Clones were sequenced by immunoSEQ multiplex PCR, and TCRdb holds only the in-frame ones, with some missing. The sample holds about 110,000 clones, approximately 80% seen once. The sequencing input was peripheral blood. These receptors originate from a woman in her 70s with acute or convalescent COVID-19. CDR3s include the opening cysteine and the closing phenylalanine or tryptophan. Fields, in order: J gene, V gene, D gene, clone size, CDR3 protein, CDR3 DNA. The D gene is left open where the match is weak. Expanded clones are given a class, and other clones once, few, many or no size at all.

J gene: TRBJ1-5
V gene: TRBV19
D gene: NA
clone size: NA
CDR3 protein: CASSIRQGGVGNQPQHF
CDR3 DNA: TGTGCCAGTAGTATTAGGCAGGGCGGAGTAGGCAATCAGCCCCAGCATTTT

J gene: TRBJ2-3
V gene: TRBV28
D gene: NA
clone size: NA
CDR3 protein: CASSPLSSTDTQYF
CDR3 DNA: TGTGCCAGCAGTCCTCTTTCCAGCACAGATACGCAGTATTTT

J gene: TRBJ2-1
V gene: TRBV6-2/TRBV6-3
D gene: NA
clone size: NA
CDR3 protein: CASSSDRVYYNEQFF
CDR3 DNA: TGTGCCAGCAGTTCAGACAGAGTATACTACAATGAGCAGTTCTTC

J gene: TRBJ1-2
V gene: TRBV30
D gene: TRBD1
clone size: few
CDR3 protein: CAWSGRGRGDVHGYTF
CDR3 DNA: TGTGCCTGGAGTGGTCGTGGCAGGGGGGACGTTCATGGCTACACCTTC

J gene: TRBJ2-4
V gene: TRBV14
D gene: TRBD1
clone size: NA
CDR3 protein: CASSQGPGGWNIQYF
CDR3 DNA: TGTGCCAGCAGCCAAGGGCCAGGGGGCTGGAACATTCAGTACTTC

J gene: TRBJ2-7
V gene: TRBV5-1
D gene: NA
clone size: NA
CDR3 protein: CASGQTPTYEQYF
CDR3 DNA: TGCGCCAGCGGACAGACGCCTACCTACGAGCAGTACTTC

J gene: TRBJ2-3
V gene: TRBV7-2
D gene: NA
clone size: NA
CDR3 protein: CASSPNVRGGTDTQYF
CDR3 DNA: TGTGCCAGCAGCCCTAACGTCAGGGGAGGCACAGATACGCAGTATTTT

J gene: TRBJ1-5
V gene: TRBV6-2/TRBV6-3
D gene: TRBD1
clone size: NA
CDR3 protein: CASSLDRVLDQPQHF
CDR3 DNA: TGTGCCAGCAGTCTGGACAGGGTCTTGGATCAGCCCCAGCATTTT

J gene: TRBJ2-3
V gene: TRBV5-6
D gene: TRBD2
clone size: NA
CDR3 protein: CASSTGLATDTQYF
CDR3 DNA: TGTGCCAGCAGCACGGGACTAGCCACAGATACGCAGTATTTT

J gene: TRBJ2-2
V gene: TRBV5-1
D gene: NA
clone size: NA
CDR3 protein: CASSLDRVTSTTGELFF
CDR3 DNA: TGCGCCAGCAGCTTGGACAGGGTGACAAGTACAACCGGGGAGCTGTTTTTT

J gene: TRBJ1-2
V gene: TRBV7-2
D gene: TRBD1
clone size: few
CDR3 protein: CASSLTLSGQGYGYTF
CDR3 DNA: TGTGCCAGCAGCTTAACCTTATCCGGACAGGGCTATGGCTACACCTTC

J gene: TRBJ1-2
V gene: TRBV9
D gene: NA
clone size: few
CDR3 protein: CASSRGGRPNYGYTF
CDR3 DNA: TGTGCCAGCAGTAGGGGGGGCAGGCCCAACTATGGCTACACCTTC

J gene: TRBJ2-1
V gene: TRBV9
D gene: NA
clone size: NA
CDR3 protein: CASSSPPGAGNEQFF
CDR3 DNA: TGTGCCAGCAGCTCCCCGCCAGGGGCAGGCAATGAGCAGTTCTTC

J gene: TRBJ2-7
V gene: TRBV29-1
D gene: TRBD2
clone size: NA
CDR3 protein: CSVLGRLAGDYEQYF
CDR3 DNA: TGCAGCGTTTTGGGCCGACTAGCGGGGGACTACGAGCAGTACTTC

J gene: TRBJ2-3
V gene: TRBV12-3/TRBV12-4
D gene: NA
clone size: NA
CDR3 protein: CASSPGDTQYF
CDR3 DNA: TGTGCCAGCAGTCCAGGAGATACGCAGTATTTT

J gene: TRBJ2-7
V gene: TRBV2
D gene: TRBD2
clone size: NA
CDR3 protein: CASKSGTNLYEQYF
CDR3 DNA: TGTGCCAGCAAGAGCGGGACTAACCTCTACGAGCAGTACTTC

J gene: TRBJ1-6
V gene: TRBV2
D gene: NA
clone size: NA
CDR3 protein: CASSAQRQVLPLHF
CDR3 DNA: TGTGCCAGCAGTGCCCAAAGGCAGGTCCTTCCCCTCCACTTT

J gene: TRBJ2-5
V gene: TRBV28
D gene: TRBD2
clone size: NA
CDR3 protein: CASMTGGLETQYF
CDR3 DNA: TGTGCCAGCATGACGGGAGGTTTGGAGACCCAGTACTTC

J gene: TRBJ2-2
V gene: TRBV3-1/TRBV3-2
D gene: NA
clone size: NA
CDR3 protein: CASSHGGGELFF
CDR3 DNA: TGTGCCAGCAGCCATGGAGGGGGGGAGCTGTTTTTT

J gene: TRBJ1-6
V gene: TRBV11-3
D gene: NA
clone size: NA
CDR3 protein: CASSLDSFSPLHF
CDR3 DNA: TGTGCCAGCAGCTTAGACTCTTTTTCACCCCTCCACTTT

J gene: TRBJ2-3
V gene: TRBV7-2
D gene: TRBD2
clone size: NA
CDR3 protein: CASSLVASGGTDTQYF
CDR3 DNA: TGTGCCAGCAGCTTAGTGGCTAGCGGAGGCACAGATACGCAGTATTTT

J gene: TRBJ2-5
V gene: TRBV6-5
D gene: TRBD1
clone size: once
CDR3 protein: CASRDSTGAQETQYF
CDR3 DNA: TGTGCCAGCAGGGACTCGACAGGGGCGCAAGAGACCCAGTACTTC

J gene: TRBJ1-6
V gene: TRBV6-4
D gene: NA
clone size: NA
CDR3 protein: CASSRDILHF
CDR3 DNA: TGTGCCAGCAGCCGGGATATACTCCACTTT

J gene: TRBJ2-5
V gene: TRBV19
D gene: NA
clone size: NA
CDR3 protein: CASSQVAGSETQYF
CDR3 DNA: TGTGCCAGTAGTCAAGTCGCAGGGTCGGAGACCCAGTACTTC

J gene: TRBJ2-5
V gene: TRBV5-1
D gene: TRBD1
clone size: NA
CDR3 protein: CASSGGTGGETQYF
CDR3 DNA: TGCGCCAGCAGCGGCGGGACAGGGGGAGAGACCCAGTACTTC

J gene: TRBJ2-1
V gene: TRBV3-1/TRBV3-2
D gene: NA
clone size: NA
CDR3 protein: CASSQETYNEQFF
CDR3 DNA: TGTGCCAGCAGCCAAGAGACTTACAATGAGCAGTTCTTC

J gene: TRBJ1-2
V gene: TRBV24-1
D gene: TRBD1
clone size: NA
CDR3 protein: CATSDPDRGQGYTF
CDR3 DNA: TGTGCCACCAGTGATCCCGACAGGGGGCAGGGCTACACCTTC

J gene: TRBJ2-7
V gene: TRBV2
D gene: TRBD1
clone size: many
CDR3 protein: CASRDPGQVYEQYF
CDR3 DNA: TGTGCCAGCAGAGATCCGGGACAGGTCTACGAGCAGTACTTC

J gene: TRBJ2-7
V gene: TRBV11-2
D gene: TRBD1
clone size: NA
CDR3 protein: CASSLNPTGSHEQYF
CDR3 DNA: TGTGCCAGCAGCCTCAATCCGACAGGGAGCCACGAGCAGTACTTC

J gene: TRBJ2-5
V gene: TRBV10-3
D gene: TRBD2
clone size: once
CDR3 protein: CAISPGLAGLQETQYF
CDR3 DNA: TGTGCCATCAGTCCGGGACTAGCGGGATTACAAGAGACCCAGTACTTC

J gene: TRBJ2-1
V gene: TRBV28
D gene: TRBD2
clone size: NA
CDR3 protein: CASSLGSTGGGEDEQFF
CDR3 DNA: TGTGCCAGCAGCCTAGGGTCTACGGGAGGGGGTGAAGATGAGCAGTTCTTC

J gene: TRBJ1-1
V gene: TRBV7-2
D gene: NA
clone size: NA
CDR3 protein: CASSRAGEGTEAFF
CDR3 DNA: TGTGCCAGCAGCAGAGCCGGGGAAGGCACTGAAGCTTTCTTT

J gene: TRBJ2-1
V gene: TRBV28
D gene: TRBD2
clone size: NA
CDR3 protein: CASSSSGTSAYNEQFF
CDR3 DNA: TGTGCCAGCAGTTCCTCCGGGACTAGCGCTTACAATGAGCAGTTCTTC

J gene: TRBJ1-5
V gene: TRBV21-1
D gene: NA
clone size: NA
CDR3 protein: CASSKVRGSLSNQPQHF
CDR3 DNA: TGTGCCAGCAGCAAAGTTCGGGGGTCGCTTAGCAATCAGCCCCAGCATTTT

J gene: TRBJ1-5
V gene: TRBV3-1/TRBV3-2
D gene: TRBD1
clone size: NA
CDR3 protein: CASSQERHPTGEVRNQPQHF
CDR3 DNA: TGTGCCAGCAGCCAAGAGCGACACCCAACAGGGGAGGTCCGCAATCAGCCCCAGCATTTT

J gene: TRBJ2-5
V gene: TRBV10-1
D gene: NA
clone size: NA
CDR3 protein: CASSESRRGEATQYF
CDR3 DNA: TGCGCCAGCAGTGAGTCACGGAGAGGGGAGGCGACCCAGTACTTC

J gene: TRBJ1-4
V gene: TRBV19
D gene: TRBD1
clone size: NA
CDR3 protein: CASSILGTGGEKLFF
CDR3 DNA: TGTGCCAGTAGTATCCTGGGGACAGGGGGTGAAAAACTGTTTTTT

J gene: TRBJ1-1
V gene: TRBV18
D gene: NA
clone size: NA
CDR3 protein: CASSPVQGHTEAFF
CDR3 DNA: TGTGCCAGCTCACCAGTACAGGGACACACTGAAGCTTTCTTT

J gene: TRBJ1-2
V gene: TRBV19
D gene: TRBD1
clone size: NA
CDR3 protein: CASSWAGGDGYTF
CDR3 DNA: TGTGCCAGTAGTTGGGCAGGGGGTGATGGCTACACCTTC

J gene: TRBJ2-5
V gene: TRBV29-1
D gene: NA
clone size: NA
CDR3 protein: CSVESADFHQETQYF
CDR3 DNA: TGCAGCGTTGAATCCGCGGACTTTCACCAAGAGACCCAGTACTTC

J gene: TRBJ1-4
V gene: TRBV11-2
D gene: TRBD1
clone size: NA
CDR3 protein: CASSYWTGRRDEKLFF
CDR3 DNA: TGTGCCAGCAGCTACTGGACAGGTCGGAGGGATGAAAAACTGTTTTTT

J gene: TRBJ2-1
V gene: TRBV7-2
D gene: TRBD1
clone size: NA
CDR3 protein: CASSRQGRNEQFF
CDR3 DNA: TGTGCCAGCAGCAGACAGGGAAGGAATGAGCAGTTCTTC

J gene: TRBJ1-5
V gene: TRBV28
D gene: NA
clone size: NA
CDR3 protein: CASSLTGNSNQPQHF
CDR3 DNA: TGTGCCAGCAGTTTGACAGGAAATAGCAATCAGCCCCAGCATTTT

J gene: TRBJ2-5
V gene: TRBV28
D gene: TRBD2
clone size: NA
CDR3 protein: CASSFNKLGGPVQETQYF
CDR3 DNA: TGTGCCAGCAGTTTTAATAAGTTGGGAGGGCCGGTGCAAGAGACCCAGTACTTC

J gene: TRBJ2-7
V gene: TRBV7-9
D gene: TRBD2
clone size: NA
CDR3 protein: CASRGDYDSYEQYF
CDR3 DNA: TGTGCCAGCAGGGGGGACTACGACTCCTACGAGCAGTACTTC

J gene: TRBJ2-3
V gene: TRBV13
D gene: TRBD1
clone size: NA
CDR3 protein: CASSSPPGQGGTDTQYF
CDR3 DNA: TGTGCCAGCAGCTCGCCTCCGGGACAGGGCGGCACAGATACGCAGTATTTT

J gene: TRBJ1-1
V gene: TRBV9
D gene: NA
clone size: NA
CDR3 protein: CASSRQALTEAFF
CDR3 DNA: TGTGCCAGCAGCCGACAGGCCCTCACTGAAGCTTTCTTT